Below are 24 T cell receptor beta chains sequenced from a single sample in a study of T cells in Graves' hyperthyroidism and ophthalmopathy. The CDR3 regions of TCR beta were amplified from RNA transcripts. Initially, a first-round RT-PCR of the TCR CDR3 employed the HTBI primer set. Using its own MiXCR run on the multiplex PCR reads, TCRdb lists one record per CDR3 protein. Of nearly 600,000 distinct CDR3 sequences listed, 11% to 15% were seen once; the top ten hold around 7%. What was sequenced was blood. These receptors all stem from a woman younger than 30 with Graves' ophthalmopathy.

This CDR3 is CASSPAGTGGGNEQFF. CDR3 nucleotide sequence: TGTGCCAGCAGCCCCGCCGGGACAGGGGGTGGCAATGAGCAGTTCTTC. The chain is built from TRBV7-8 and TRBJ2-1; 11 nucleotides line up with TRBD1. With V trimmed by 5 bases and J by 6 bases, 9 bases remained unmatched. CDR1 SGHVS and CDR2 FQNEAQ come from the germline V gene. The CDR3 is 16 amino acids.

This clonotype has ten or more counts. The J gene is TRBJ2-1, the V gene TRBV20-1; D tentatively reads TRBD1 or TRBD2 (5 bases each). The germline V gene encodes CDR1 DFQATT and CDR2 SNEGSKA (reference sequence). V was trimmed by 1 base and J by 6 bases, leaving 16 bases between them. This CDR3 spans 15 amino acids. The CDR3 here is CSARGGTTDSNEQFF. DNA for the CDR3: TGCAGTGCTAGAGGAGGGACGACCGATTCCAATGAGCAGTTCTTC.

Many counts were recorded for this clonotype. The rearrangement joins TRBV12-3 or TRBV12-4 to TRBJ1-1, with D tentatively TRBD1 (6 bases). The CDR3 runs 15 residues. Trimming took 0 bases from V and 2 from J, leaving 10 bases between them. In DNA form, the CDR3 reads TGTGCCAGCAGTTTAGCGGGGGCTGGAAACACTGAAGCTTTCTTT. Encoded protein: CASSLAGAGNTEAFF.

This clonotype was recorded at least ten times. The chain couples TRBV12-3 or TRBV12-4 to TRBJ2-1; 7 bases agree with TRBD1. This CDR3 has 12 amino acids. V lost 5 bases and J lost 9; bases outside the gene matches: 4. The CDR3 region has the DNA TGTGCCAGCAGTCAAACAGGGGTTGAGCAGTTCTTC. Protein: CASSQTGVEQFF.

This clonotype was counted a few times. V gene TRBV12-3 or TRBV12-4 combines with J gene TRBJ2-5, with D tentatively TRBD1 (6 bases). The CDR3 has 15 residues. With 4 bases removed from V and 1 base from J, the gap between germline ends came to 13 bases. In nucleotides, the CDR3 is TGTGCCAGCAGTTCCCGCCGACAGGTCCAAGAGACCCAGTACTTC. Translating gives CASSSRRQVQETQYF.

V is TRBV27 and J is TRBJ1-1; D not certain. The CDR3 totals 11 residues. Per germline, CDR1 MNHEY and CDR2 SMNVEV (reference sequence). V dropped 8 bases and J dropped 8 bases, with 12 bases sitting between them. As DNA, the CDR3 is TGTGCCAGCGTTCGTTCAGGCGAAGCTTTCTTT. Translation gives CASVRSGEAFF.

In this sample, this clonotype turned up many times. The genes are TRBV7-8 and TRBJ1-2; 8 bases are a match to TRBD1. The CDR3 spans 15 residues. Germline CDR1 reads SGHVS; CDR2 reads FQNEAQ. The trim removed 5 bases at V and 1 base at J, leaving 6 bases unmatched. CDR3 bases: TGTGCCAGCAGCCCCACGACAGGGGTTAACTATGGCTACACCTTC. This gives the protein CASSPTTGVNYGYTF.

This clonotype was seen repeatedly, ten times or more. The chain couples TRBV6-1 to TRBJ1-1; D is uncertain. This CDR3 contains 15 residues. V lost 10 bases and J 2 bases, leaving 20 bases between the germline ends. CDR1 is MNHNS and CDR2 is SASEGT in the germline V gene. This CDR3 reads CATRGQTRLNTEAFF. CDR3 sequence (DNA): TGTGCCACCCGTGGGCAAACACGACTAAACACTGAAGCTTTCTTT.

This clonotype was seen ten or more times. The rearrangement joins TRBV7-2 to TRBJ2-1; 10 bases agree with TRBD2. Trimming at V came to 4 bases and at J to 8 bases, leaving 11 bases not matched to a gene. This CDR3 has 16 amino acids. Germline loops: CDR1 SGHTA, CDR2 FQGNSA. CDR3 nucleotide sequence: TGTGCCAGCAGCTCCCCCTTTCGAGCGGGAGGGCATGAGCAGTTCTTC. Protein product: CASSSPFRAGGHEQFF.

The table lists this clonotype with many counts. This chain joins TRBV7-9 and TRBJ2-7; 11 positions match TRBD2. CDR3 length equals 17 residues. J was trimmed by 3 bases and V by 0 bases; bases with no gene match: 7. Germline CDR1 and CDR2: SEHNR and FQNEAQ (reference sequence). CDR3 coding DNA: TGTGCCAGCAGCTTAGCGATTCTAGCGGGAGGTAACTACGAGCAGTACTTC. This encodes CASSLAILAGGNYEQYF.

Details on this clonotype: With a much larger clone just one base away, this may be a read error. This chain links TRBV20-1 with TRBJ2-1, with 10 positions matching TRBD2. This CDR3 region has 18 residues. Unmatched junction bases numbered 16, after V lost 1 base and J lost 7 bases. Germline CDR1 and CDR2: DFQATT and SNEGSKA (reference sequence). CDR3 residues: CSARAWGASGSSTNEQFF. CDR3 nucleotide sequence: TGCAGTGCTAGAGCCTGGGGGGCTAGCGGGAGTAGTACTAATGAGCAGTTCTTC.

Of note for this clonotype: The final CDR3 position lacks the conserved phenylalanine or tryptophan, pointing to a likely read error. This sequence joins TRBV7-9 and TRBJ2-2, with D unresolved. CDR1 is SEHNR and CDR2 is FQNEAQ in the germline V gene (reference sequence). V was pared by 5 bases and J by 6 bases, with 22 bases between. There are 17 residues in the CDR3. CDR3 sequence: CASSRAPAASPPGELFS. CDR3 bases: TGTGCCAGCAGCCGAGCCCCGGCGGCCTCCCCCCCCGGGGAGCTGTTTTCT.

This clonotype was detected only a few times. J is TRBJ2-6 and V is TRBV9, with D possibly matching TRBD2 (5 bases). Germline lookup yields CDR1 SGDLS and CDR2 YYNGEE. Trimming removed 0 bases from V and 4 bases from J, with 8 bases in between. This CDR3 region has 15 residues. CDR3 sequence: CASSVGRGGANVLTF. CDR3 sequence (DNA): TGTGCCAGCAGCGTAGGTCGGGGAGGGGCCAACGTCCTGACTTTC.

This clonotype occurred many times. The chain carries TRBV5-1 and TRBJ1-6; TRBD1 agrees at 7 bases. CDR1 and CDR2 from the germline V gene are SGHRS and YFSETQ. The CDR3 sequence is 15 residues long. The J segment lost 9 bases and the V segment lost 2 bases, leaving 8 bases of the junction unmatched. The CDR3 spells CASSLSRQGSSPLHF. The DNA of the CDR3 is TGCGCCAGCAGCTTATCTCGACAGGGTTCTTCACCCCTCCACTTT.

V is TRBV19 and J is TRBJ1-4; D is unresolved. Germline loops: CDR1 LNHDA, CDR2 SQIVND (reference sequence). V shed 3 bases and J shed 5 bases, with 13 bases lying between them. The CDR3 is made up of 15 amino acids. This CDR3 reads CASSIPSHKNEKLFF. CDR3 nucleotides: TGTGCCAGTAGTATCCCAAGCCACAAGAATGAAAAACTGTTTTTT.

CDR3 sequence reads: CASSLLQGNNSPLHF. As DNA, the CDR3 is TGTGCCAGCAGCCTTCTACAGGGTAATAATTCACCCCTCCACTTT. The chain employs TRBV7-2 and TRBJ1-6; tentatively, D is TRBD1 (6 bases). The CDR3 length is 15 residues. Germline lookup yields CDR1 SGHTA and CDR2 FQGNSA. Trimming shortened V by 5 bases and J by 5 bases, and 13 bases separated the two germline ends.

This clonotype occurred many times. This rearrangement joins TRBV7-9 to TRBJ2-7; no clear D gene. Trimming left V 1 base short and J 5 bases short, with 6 bases between. This CDR3 has 12 residues. In germline, CDR1 is SEHNR, CDR2 FQNEAQ (reference sequence). CDR3 loop: CASSLGFNEQYF. CDR3 in DNA: TGTGCCAGCAGCTTAGGGTTTAACGAGCAGTACTTC.

In this sample, this clonotype turned up many times. The rearrangement links TRBV20-1 to TRBJ2-2; the D is unclear. The CDR3 sequence is 14 residues long. V gave up 6 bases and J gave up 2 bases, with 13 bases separating them. The germline V gene has CDR1 DFQATT and CDR2 SNEGSKA (reference sequence). The CDR3 region is CSAWSGPNTGELFF. CDR3 DNA sequence: TGCAGTGCATGGAGTGGCCCTAACACCGGGGAGCTGTTTTTT.

The table lists this clonotype with a few counts. This chain joins TRBV12-3 or TRBV12-4 and TRBJ1-3, with TRBD1 as a possible D gene (5 bases). The CDR3 runs 16 residues. V dropped 3 bases and J dropped 2 bases, with 14 bases sitting between them. CDR3 amino acids: CASSFPQGEAGNTIYF. In nucleotides, the CDR3 is TGTGCCAGCAGTTTTCCCCAAGGGGAGGCTGGAAACACCATATATTTT.

The CDR3 spells CASIPGQGGTAYEQYF. CDR3 nucleotide sequence: TGTGCCAGCATTCCCGGACAGGGCGGGACAGCCTACGAGCAGTACTTC. This chain joins TRBV28 and TRBJ2-7; 8 bases are a match to TRBD1. V shed 7 bases and J 2 bases; nucleotides not matched to a gene: 13. Germline V gene lookup returns CDR1 MDHEN and CDR2 SYDVKM. This CDR3 is 16 amino acids long.

Many counts were recorded for this clonotype. The chain carries TRBV27 and TRBJ1-5, with D unclear. CDR3 size: 15 residues. V lost 5 bases and J lost 7, with 18 bases in between. Germline CDR1 reads MNHEY; CDR2 reads SMNVEV (reference sequence). CDR3 sequence: CASSPHETGRQPQHF. In nucleotides, the CDR3 is TGTGCCAGCAGTCCACACGAGACCGGCCGCCAGCCCCAGCATTTT.

This clonotype was recorded many times. The chain has TRBV20-1 and TRBJ2-7; 9 bases line up with TRBD2. Per germline, CDR1 DFQATT and CDR2 SNEGSKA (reference sequence). This CDR3 is 15 amino acids long. With 0 bases clipped from V and 2 bases from J, the junction kept 5 bases outside the gene matches. The chain's CDR3 is CSARDRGTSPYEQYF. DNA of the CDR3: TGCAGTGCTAGAGATCGGGGGACTAGCCCCTACGAGCAGTACTTC.

The rearrangement joins TRBV5-1 to TRBJ2-1; 9 positions agree with TRBD2. The CDR3 extends over 14 amino acids. The germline gives CDR1 SGHRS, CDR2 YFSETQ. The J segment lost 6 bases and the V segment lost 4 bases, leaving 5 bases of the junction unmatched. Here the CDR3 DNA reads TGCGCCAGCAGCCAAGGAGCGGGAGGCAATGAGCAGTTCTTC. Protein sequence: CASSQGAGGNEQFF.

At least ten counts were recorded for this clonotype. V gene TRBV7-2 combines with J gene TRBJ2-5; either TRBD1 or TRBD2 may supply D (5 bases each). Germline CDR1 reads SGHTA; CDR2 reads FQGNSA. The V end lost 5 bases, the J end lost 0 bases, and 19 bases lay between the germline ends. The CDR3 sequence is 17 residues long. CDR3 DNA: TGTGCCAGCAGCCCGGGACCCGAGCGGAGATACCAAGAGACCCAGTACTTC. Translating it yields CASSPGPERRYQETQYF.